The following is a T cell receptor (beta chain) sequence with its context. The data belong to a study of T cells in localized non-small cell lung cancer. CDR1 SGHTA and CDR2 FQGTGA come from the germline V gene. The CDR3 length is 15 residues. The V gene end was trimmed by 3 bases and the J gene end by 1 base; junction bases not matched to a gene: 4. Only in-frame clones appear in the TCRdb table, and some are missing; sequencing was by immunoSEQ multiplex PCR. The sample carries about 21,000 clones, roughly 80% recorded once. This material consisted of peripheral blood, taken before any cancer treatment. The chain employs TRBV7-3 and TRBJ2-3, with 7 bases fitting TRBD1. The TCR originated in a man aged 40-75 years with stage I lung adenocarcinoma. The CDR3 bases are TGTGCCAGCAGCTTCAGACAGGGCGGCACAGATACGCAGTATTTT. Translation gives CASSFRQGGTDTQYF.